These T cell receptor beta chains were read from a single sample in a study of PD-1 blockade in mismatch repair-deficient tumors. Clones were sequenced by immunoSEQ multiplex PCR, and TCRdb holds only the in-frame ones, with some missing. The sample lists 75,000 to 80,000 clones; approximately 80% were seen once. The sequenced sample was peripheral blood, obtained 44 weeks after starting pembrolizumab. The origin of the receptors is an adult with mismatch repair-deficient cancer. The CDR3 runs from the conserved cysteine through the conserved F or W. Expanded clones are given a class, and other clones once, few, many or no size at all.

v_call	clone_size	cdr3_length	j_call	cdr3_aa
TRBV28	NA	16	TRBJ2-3	CASSSPRQGSTDTQYF
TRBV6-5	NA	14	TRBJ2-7	CASSYGTGTYEQYF
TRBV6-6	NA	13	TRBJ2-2	CASSLQGAGELFF
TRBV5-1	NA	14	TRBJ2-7	CASSLAGAGREQYF
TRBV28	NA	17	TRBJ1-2	CASSLWDREPANYGYTF
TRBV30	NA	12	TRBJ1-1	CAWNGVHTEAFF
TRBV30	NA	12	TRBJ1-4	CAWSAVNEKLFF
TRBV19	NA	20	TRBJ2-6	CASSIKRLAGGPSGANVLTF
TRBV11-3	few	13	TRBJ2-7	CASSPQGSYEQYF
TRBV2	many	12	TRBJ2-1	CASSGLFNEQFF
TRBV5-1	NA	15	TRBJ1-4	CASSLERQLNEKLFF
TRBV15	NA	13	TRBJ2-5	CATSSTVSWTQYF
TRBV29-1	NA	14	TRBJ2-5	CSVDSSGVQETQYF
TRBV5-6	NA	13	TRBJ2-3	CASSLDSTDTQYF
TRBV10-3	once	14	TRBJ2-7	CAIMGTSGPYEQYF
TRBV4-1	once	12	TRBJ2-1	CASSQDGDEQFF
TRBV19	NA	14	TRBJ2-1	CASSELAGVSEQFF
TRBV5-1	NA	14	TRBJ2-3	CASSLGQGGNTQYF
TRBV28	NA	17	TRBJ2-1	CASSTLARMASYNEQFF
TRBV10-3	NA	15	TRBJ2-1	CAISQTSGRDNEQFF
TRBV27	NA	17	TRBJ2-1	CASSLSARGLGHNEQFF
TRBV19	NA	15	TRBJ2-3	CASTPGGRTGDTQYF
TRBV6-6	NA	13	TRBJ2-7	CASSSTGTVEQYF
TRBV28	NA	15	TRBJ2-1	CASRGLPGPYNEQFF
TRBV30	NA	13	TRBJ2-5	CAWSVGGKGTQYF
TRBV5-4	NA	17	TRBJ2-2	CASSSGGRGTNTGELFF
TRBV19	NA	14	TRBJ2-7	CASSPRAASYEQYF
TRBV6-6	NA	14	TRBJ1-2	CASYRLDREYGYTF
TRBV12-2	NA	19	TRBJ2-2	CASRNPGQGYNPTPGELFF
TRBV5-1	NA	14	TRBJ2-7	CASSLAWGTYEQYF
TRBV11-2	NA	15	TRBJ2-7	CASSDLSSFSYEQYF
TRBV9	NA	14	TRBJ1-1	CASSVSGGATEAFF
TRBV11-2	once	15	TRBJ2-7	CASSSGLAGAQEQYF
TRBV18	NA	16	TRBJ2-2	CASSPPTGVDTGELFF
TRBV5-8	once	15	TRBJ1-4	CASSVGRETNEKLFF
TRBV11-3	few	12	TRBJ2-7	CASSSDSYEQYF
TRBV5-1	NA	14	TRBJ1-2	CASSLAGDNYGYTF
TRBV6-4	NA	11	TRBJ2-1	CADWSYNEQFF
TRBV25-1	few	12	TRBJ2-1	CASSESSSNRFF
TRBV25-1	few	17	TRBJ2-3	CASSVKDLAGITDTQYF
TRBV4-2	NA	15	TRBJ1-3	CASSQRGVGGNTIYF
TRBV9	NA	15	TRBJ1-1	CASSVGTPWDTEAFF
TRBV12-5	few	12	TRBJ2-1	CASGLDSGTQFF
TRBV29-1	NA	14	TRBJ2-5	CSVDLTGVQETQYF